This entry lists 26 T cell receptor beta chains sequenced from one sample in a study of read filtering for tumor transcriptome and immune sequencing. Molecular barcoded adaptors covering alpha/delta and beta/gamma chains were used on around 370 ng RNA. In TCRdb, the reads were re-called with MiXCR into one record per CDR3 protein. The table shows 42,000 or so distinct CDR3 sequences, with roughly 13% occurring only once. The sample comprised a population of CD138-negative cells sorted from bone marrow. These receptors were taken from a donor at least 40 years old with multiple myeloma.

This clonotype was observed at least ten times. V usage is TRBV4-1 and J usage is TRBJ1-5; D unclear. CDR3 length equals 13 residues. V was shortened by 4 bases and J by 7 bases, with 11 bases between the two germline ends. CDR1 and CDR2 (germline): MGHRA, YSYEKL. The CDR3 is CASSPGVGQPQHF. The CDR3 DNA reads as TGCGCCAGCAGCCCCGGGGTAGGACAGCCCCAGCATTTT.

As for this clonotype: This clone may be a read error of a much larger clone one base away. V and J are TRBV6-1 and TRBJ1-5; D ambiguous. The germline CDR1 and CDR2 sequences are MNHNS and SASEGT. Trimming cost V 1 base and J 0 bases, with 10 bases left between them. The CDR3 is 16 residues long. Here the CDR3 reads CASSEGRFNSNQPQHF. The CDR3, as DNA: TGTGCCAGCAGTGAAGGTCGGTTCAATAGCAATCAGCCCCAGCATTTT.

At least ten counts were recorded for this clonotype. CDR3 sequence (DNA): TGCAGTGCTCAGGGGGCCACGGGATACCAAGAGACCCAGTACTTC. This sequence encodes CSAQGATGYQETQYF. The chain employs TRBV20-1 and TRBJ2-5; 8 positions match TRBD1. The CDR3 spans 15 residues. Germline V CDR1 and CDR2: DFQATT, SNEGSKA (reference sequence). V trimming: 5 bases; J trimming: 0 bases; junction bases outside the gene matches: 8.

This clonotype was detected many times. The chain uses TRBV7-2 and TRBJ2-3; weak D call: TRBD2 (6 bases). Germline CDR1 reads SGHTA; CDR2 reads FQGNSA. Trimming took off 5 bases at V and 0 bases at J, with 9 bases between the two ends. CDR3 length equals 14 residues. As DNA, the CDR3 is TGTGCCAGCAGCCAAAGCGGGAGCACAGATACGCAGTATTTT. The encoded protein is CASSQSGSTDTQYF.

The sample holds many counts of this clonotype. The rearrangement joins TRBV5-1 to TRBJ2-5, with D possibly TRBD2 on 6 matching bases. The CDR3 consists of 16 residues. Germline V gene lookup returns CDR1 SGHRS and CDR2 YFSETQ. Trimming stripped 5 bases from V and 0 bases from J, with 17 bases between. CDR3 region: CASRLGLADYQETQYF. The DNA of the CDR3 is TGCGCCAGCAGGCTGGGACTCGCGGACTACCAAGAGACCCAGTACTTC.

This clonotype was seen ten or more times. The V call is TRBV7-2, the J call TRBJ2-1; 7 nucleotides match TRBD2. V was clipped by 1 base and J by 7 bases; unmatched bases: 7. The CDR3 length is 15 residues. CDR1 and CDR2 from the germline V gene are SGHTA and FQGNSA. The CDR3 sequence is CASSLGSGRANEQFF. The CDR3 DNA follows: TGTGCCAGCAGCTTAGGGTCGGGGAGGGCGAATGAGCAGTTCTTC.

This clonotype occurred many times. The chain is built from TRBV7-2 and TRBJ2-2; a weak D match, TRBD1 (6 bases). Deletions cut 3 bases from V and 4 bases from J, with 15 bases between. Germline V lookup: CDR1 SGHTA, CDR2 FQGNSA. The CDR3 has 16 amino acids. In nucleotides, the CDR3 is TGTGCCAGCAGCTTCCCTTCAGGGGCGGTCACCGGGGAGCTGTTTTTT. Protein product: CASSFPSGAVTGELFF.

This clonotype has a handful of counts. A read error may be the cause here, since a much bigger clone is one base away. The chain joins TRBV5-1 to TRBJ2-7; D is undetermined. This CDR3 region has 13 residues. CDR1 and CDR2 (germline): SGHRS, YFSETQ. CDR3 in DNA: TGCGCCAGCAGCCCCCGGTCAGCTTACGAGCTGTACTTC. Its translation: CASSPRSAYELYF.

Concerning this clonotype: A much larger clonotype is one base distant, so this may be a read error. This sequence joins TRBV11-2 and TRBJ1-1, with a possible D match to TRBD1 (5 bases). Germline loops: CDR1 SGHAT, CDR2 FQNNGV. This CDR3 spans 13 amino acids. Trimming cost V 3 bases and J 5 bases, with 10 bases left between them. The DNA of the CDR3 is TGTGCCAGCAGCTTTGAGGGGAGAACTGAAGCTTTCTTT. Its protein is CASSFEGRTEAFF.

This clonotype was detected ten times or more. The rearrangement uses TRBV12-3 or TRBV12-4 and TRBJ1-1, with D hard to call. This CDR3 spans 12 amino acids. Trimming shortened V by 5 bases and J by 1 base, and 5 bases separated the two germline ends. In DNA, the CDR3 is TGTGCCAGCAGTCCCTCGAACACTGAAGCTTTCTTT. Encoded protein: CASSPSNTEAFF.

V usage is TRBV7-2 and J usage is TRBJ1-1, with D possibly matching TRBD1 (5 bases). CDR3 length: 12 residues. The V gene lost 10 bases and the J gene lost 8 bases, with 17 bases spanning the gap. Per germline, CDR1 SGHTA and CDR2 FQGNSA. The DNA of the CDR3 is TGTGCCACCGACGTGTGGGGACTGGAAGCTTTCTTT. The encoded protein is CATDVWGLEAFF.

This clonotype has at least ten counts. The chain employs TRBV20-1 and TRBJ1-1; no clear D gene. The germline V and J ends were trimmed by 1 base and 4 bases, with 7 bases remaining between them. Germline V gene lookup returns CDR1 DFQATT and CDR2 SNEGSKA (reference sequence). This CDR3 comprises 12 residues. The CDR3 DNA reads TGCAGTGCTAGAGTAGGCGGCACTGAAGCTTTCTTT. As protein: CSARVGGTEAFF.

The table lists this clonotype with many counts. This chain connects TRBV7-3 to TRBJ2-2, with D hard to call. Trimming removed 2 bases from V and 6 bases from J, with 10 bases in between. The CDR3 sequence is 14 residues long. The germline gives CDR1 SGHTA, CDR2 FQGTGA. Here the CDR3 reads CASSLEPTPGELFF. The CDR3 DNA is TGTGCCAGCAGCTTAGAACCAACCCCCGGGGAGCTGTTTTTT.

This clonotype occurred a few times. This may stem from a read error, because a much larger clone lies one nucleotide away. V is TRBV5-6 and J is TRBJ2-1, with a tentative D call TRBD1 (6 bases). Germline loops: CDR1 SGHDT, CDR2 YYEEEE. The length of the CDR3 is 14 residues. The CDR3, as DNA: TGTGCCAACAGCTGGACAGCCTCCTACAATGAGCAGTTCTTC. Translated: CANSWTASYNEQFF. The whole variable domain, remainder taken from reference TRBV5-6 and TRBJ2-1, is DAGVTQSPTHLIKTRGQQVTLRCSPKSGHDTVSWYQQALGQGPQFIFQYYEEEERQRGNFPDRFSGHQFPNYSSELNVNALLLGDSALYLCANSWTASYNEQFFGPGTRLTVL.

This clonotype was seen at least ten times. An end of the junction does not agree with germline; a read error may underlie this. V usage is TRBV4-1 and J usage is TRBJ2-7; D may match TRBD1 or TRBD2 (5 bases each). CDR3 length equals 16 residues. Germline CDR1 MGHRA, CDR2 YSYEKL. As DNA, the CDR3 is TGTGCCAGCAGCCAAGACCGTGGGGGACGAACCTACGAGCAGTACTTC. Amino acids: CASSQDRGGRTYEQYF.

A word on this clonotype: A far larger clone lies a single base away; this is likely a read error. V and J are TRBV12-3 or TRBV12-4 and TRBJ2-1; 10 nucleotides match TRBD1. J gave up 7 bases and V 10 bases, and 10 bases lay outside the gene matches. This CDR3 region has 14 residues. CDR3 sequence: CAISGQGVTNEQFF. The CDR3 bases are TGTGCCATCAGCGGACAGGGGGTTACGAATGAGCAGTTCTTC.

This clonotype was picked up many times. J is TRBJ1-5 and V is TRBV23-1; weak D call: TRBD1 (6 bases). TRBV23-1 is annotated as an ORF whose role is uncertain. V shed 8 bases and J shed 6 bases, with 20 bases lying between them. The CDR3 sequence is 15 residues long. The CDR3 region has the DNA TGCGCCAGCCCCTCTCCGGGGGCATTTATTCAGCCCCAGCATTTT. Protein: CASPSPGAFIQPQHF.

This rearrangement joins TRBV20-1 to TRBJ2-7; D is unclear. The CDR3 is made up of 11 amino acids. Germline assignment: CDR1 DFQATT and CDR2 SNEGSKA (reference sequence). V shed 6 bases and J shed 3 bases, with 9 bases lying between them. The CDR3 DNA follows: TGCAGTGCCGCATCTCTCTACGAGCAGTACTTC. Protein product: CSAASLYEQYF.

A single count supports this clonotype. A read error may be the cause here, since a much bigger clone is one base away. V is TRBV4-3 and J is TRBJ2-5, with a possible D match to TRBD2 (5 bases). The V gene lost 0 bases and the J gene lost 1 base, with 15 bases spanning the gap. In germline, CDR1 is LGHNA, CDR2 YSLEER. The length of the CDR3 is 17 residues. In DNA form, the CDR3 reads TGCGCCAGCAGCCAAGATCCCAGCGGCGGCATCCAAGAGACCCAGTACTTC. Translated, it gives CASSQDPSGGIQETQYF.

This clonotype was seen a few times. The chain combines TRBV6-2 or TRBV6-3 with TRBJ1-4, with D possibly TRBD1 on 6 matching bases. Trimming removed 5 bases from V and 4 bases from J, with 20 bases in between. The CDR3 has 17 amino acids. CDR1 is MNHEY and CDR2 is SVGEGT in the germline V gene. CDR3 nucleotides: TGTGCCAGCAGTGCTGGGTCGGGGGGCGGACATAATGAAAAACTGTTTTTT. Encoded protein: CASSAGSGGGHNEKLFF.

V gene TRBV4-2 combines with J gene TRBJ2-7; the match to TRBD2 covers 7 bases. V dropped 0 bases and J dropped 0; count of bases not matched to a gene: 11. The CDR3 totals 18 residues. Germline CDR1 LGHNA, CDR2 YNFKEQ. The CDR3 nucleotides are TGTGCCAGCAGCCAAGATAGGGCGGGGGAGGTGAGCTCCTACGAGCAGTACTTC. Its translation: CASSQDRAGEVSSYEQYF.

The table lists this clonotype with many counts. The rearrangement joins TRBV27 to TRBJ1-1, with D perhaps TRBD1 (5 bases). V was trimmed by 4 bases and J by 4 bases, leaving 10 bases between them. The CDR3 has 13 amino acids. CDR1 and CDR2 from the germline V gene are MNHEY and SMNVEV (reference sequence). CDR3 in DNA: TGTGCCAGCAGTTCGGGCGGGGGCACTGAAGCTTTCTTT. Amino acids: CASSSGGGTEAFF.

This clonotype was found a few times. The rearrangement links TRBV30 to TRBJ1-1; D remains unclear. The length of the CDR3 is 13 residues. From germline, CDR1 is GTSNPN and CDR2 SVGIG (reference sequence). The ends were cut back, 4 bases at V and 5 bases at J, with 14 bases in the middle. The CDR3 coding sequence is TGTGCCTGGACCCCTGGTCTTTGGACTGAAGCTTTCTTT. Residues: CAWTPGLWTEAFF.

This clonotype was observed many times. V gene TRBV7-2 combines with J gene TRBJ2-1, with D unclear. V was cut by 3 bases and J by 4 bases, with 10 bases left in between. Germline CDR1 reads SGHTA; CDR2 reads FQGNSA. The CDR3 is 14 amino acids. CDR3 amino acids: CASSFDGSYNEQFF. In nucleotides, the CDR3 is TGTGCCAGCAGCTTCGACGGGTCATACAATGAGCAGTTCTTC.

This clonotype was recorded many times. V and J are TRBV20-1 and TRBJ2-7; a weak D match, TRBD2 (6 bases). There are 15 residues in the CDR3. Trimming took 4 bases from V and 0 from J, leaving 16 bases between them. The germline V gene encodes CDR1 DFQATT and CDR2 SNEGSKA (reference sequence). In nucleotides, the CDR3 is TGCAGTGCTATCTCGTTTGAGCGGGTCTCCTACGAGCAGTACTTC. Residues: CSAISFERVSYEQYF.

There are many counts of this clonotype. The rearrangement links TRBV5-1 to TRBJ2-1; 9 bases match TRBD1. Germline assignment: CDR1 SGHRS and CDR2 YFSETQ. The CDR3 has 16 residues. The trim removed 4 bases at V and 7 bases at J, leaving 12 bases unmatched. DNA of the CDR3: TGCGCCAGCAGCAAAGCCCGACAGGGGGGGAAGAATGAGCAGTTCTTC. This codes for CASSKARQGGKNEQFF.